Described below is a single T cell receptor (beta chain) sequence and its context. The sample originates from a study of shared T cell receptors in the human thymus. TCRdb's table, derived via immunoSEQ multiplex PCR, lists solely in-frame clones and lacks some. Found here are hundreds of thousands of clones, 87% of them singletons; the top ten hold approximately 0.0097%. Trimming removed 2 bases from V and 2 bases from J; junction bases left unmatched: 13. The CDR3 consists of 20 residues. Germline V gene lookup returns CDR1 SGDLS and CDR2 YYNGEE. This same sample was also part of a study on human thymus T cells. That paper adds: Donors were healthy Finnish babies undergoing corrective operations for congenital heart defects. Thymic tissue was derived from resections collected during corrective heart surgery. Within thymic and blood repertoires, V and J gene usage appeared to be biased.

The chain has TRBV9 and TRBJ2-1, with 13 bases matching TRBD2. The sequenced sample was thymocytes. The clonotype comes from a boy younger than two with a congenital heart defect. In DNA, the CDR3 is TGTGCCAGCAGCGTGAGGCCCGGGACTAGCGGGAAGAGGGCCTACAATGAGCAGTTCTTC. This gives the protein CASSVRPGTSGKRAYNEQFF.